This T cell receptor beta chain was recovered during a study of blood T cell repertoires in COVID-19. Study context: PBMCs, B-cell-depleted T cells, or T cells were the source of the cDNA or gDNA that made up the material.

Individuals aged 18 to 89 years were recruited from 24 US areas. Researchers sorted participants into cohorts using their self-reported clinical history. Donors in Cohort 3 who had recovered were those with two negative PCRs, healthcare professional clearance, or resolution of their symptoms. CDR3 length equals 14 residues. Germline lookup yields CDR1 SGHRS and CDR2 YFSETQ. V dropped 7 bases and J dropped 3; count of bases not matched to a gene: 3. The data were produced by immunoSEQ multiplex PCR, yet TCRdb's version contains in-frame clones alone and is incomplete. This table has 210,000 or so clones, about 85% appearing once.

This chain links TRBV5-1 with TRBJ2-2; 10 bases map to TRBD2. The clonotype was recovered from a man aged 25-40 years who had recovered from COVID-19. The sample was PBMCs or T cells enriched from blood (not recorded which). CDR3 sequence: CASGGTSDTGELFF. The CDR3 bases are TGCGCCAGCGGCGGGACTAGCGACACCGGGGAGCTGTTTTTT.